Listed here are 28 T cell receptor beta chains from one sample, sequenced in a study of blood T cell repertoires in COVID-19. Clones were read by immunoSEQ multiplex PCR, and TCRdb kept only the in-frame ones, dropping some. This sample has about 64,000 clones, with roughly 91% found just once. Material for sequencing was PBMCs or T cells enriched from blood (not recorded which). The receptor source for this set is a woman between 35 and 50 years old who had recovered from COVID-19.

The chain combines TRBV19 with TRBJ2-1; 10 nucleotides agree with TRBD2. The germline V gene encodes CDR1 LNHDA and CDR2 SQIVND (reference sequence). The CDR3 is made up of 12 amino acids. V dropped 8 bases and J dropped 11; count of bases not matched to a gene: 6. CDR3 region: CASEAGGLKQFF. The CDR3 coding sequence is TGTGCCAGTGAAGCGGGGGGGCTTAAGCAGTTCTTC.

V is TRBV5-5 and J is TRBJ2-7; 7 bases align to TRBD2. The CDR3 extends over 15 amino acids. Germline V gene sequence: CDR1 SGHKS, CDR2 YYEKEE (reference sequence). V lost 4 bases, J lost 6 bases, and 13 bases stayed unmatched. In nucleotides, the CDR3 is TGTGCCAGCAGCGGTCCCGGGTCCGGGGGGACCGAGCAGTACTTC. It yields the protein CASSGPGSGGTEQYF.

V gene TRBV11-1 combines with J gene TRBJ1-1; a weak D match, TRBD1 (6 bases). The CDR3 spans 15 residues. Germline loops: CDR1 SGHAT, CDR2 FQDESV (reference sequence). Trimming shortened V by 5 bases and J by 1 base, and 14 bases separated the two germline ends. CDR3 region: CASSLRRGQNTEAFF. In nucleotides, the CDR3 is TGTGCCAGCAGCCTGCGCCGGGGACAGAACACTGAAGCTTTCTTT.

The chain recombines TRBV7-2 with TRBJ2-3; D call uncertain. Germline-derived CDR1 and CDR2 are SGHTA and FQGNSA. CDR3 length: 16 amino acids. Trimming took off 2 bases at V and 0 bases at J, with 12 bases between the two ends. The CDR3 protein is CASSLKLLASTDTQYF. The CDR3 region has the DNA TGTGCCAGCAGCTTAAAGCTACTCGCTAGCACAGATACGCAGTATTTT.

The genes are TRBV18 and TRBJ1-3; the D gene is possibly TRBD1 (5 bases). The V gene's germline CDR1 is KGHSH and CDR2 LQKENI. This CDR3 comprises 16 residues. V was cut by 4 bases and J by 4 bases, with 17 bases left in between. CDR3 protein: CASSLKGQAAGNTIYF. CDR3 nucleotides: TGTGCCAGCTCACTCAAGGGGCAGGCGGCAGGAAACACCATATATTTT.

In its sample, this clone was seen once. The chain uses TRBV12-3 or TRBV12-4 and TRBJ2-1; 8 nucleotides line up with TRBD1. The trim removed 4 bases at V and 15 bases at J, leaving 11 bases unmatched. The CDR3 has 13 residues. As DNA, the CDR3 is TGTGCCAGCAGTTCATCCGGGACAGGCGCTCTGTTCTTC. It specifies CASSSSGTGALFF.

This sequence joins TRBV24-1 and TRBJ2-1, with TRBD1 as a possible D gene (5 bases). Germline CDR1 is KGHDR and CDR2 is SFDVKD. The V gene lost 9 bases and the J gene lost 0 bases, with 17 bases spanning the gap. The CDR3 sequence is 16 residues long. The CDR3 DNA follows: TGTGCCACCGCAGGCCTAACAGGACCCTCCTACAATGAGCAGTTCTTC. Protein sequence: CATAGLTGPSYNEQFF.

V gene TRBV6-4 combines with J gene TRBJ2-5; possible D gene TRBD2, 6 bases. The CDR3 runs to 13 residues. The germline V gene has CDR1 MRHNA and CDR2 SNTAGT. V was clipped by 6 bases and J by 6 bases, with 14 bases between them. The DNA of the CDR3 is TGTGCCAGCAGCCGACTAGTAGGGAAGACCCAGTACTTC. It translates to CASSRLVGKTQYF.

V is TRBV11-1 and J is TRBJ2-3; 9 bases are shared with TRBD2. The trim removed 5 bases at V and 2 bases at J, leaving 8 bases unmatched. Germline V gene data show CDR1 as SGHAT and CDR2 as FQDESV (reference sequence). This CDR3 is 16 amino acids long. CDR3 bases: TGTGCCAGCAGCCTTGGGACTAGCCGAAACACAGATACGCAGTATTTT. It yields the protein CASSLGTSRNTDTQYF. Drawing the rest from reference TRBV11-1 and TRBJ2-3, the complete variable domain is EAEVAQSPRYKITEKSQAVAFWCDPISGHATLYWYRQILGQGPELLVQFQDESVVDDSQLPKDRFSAERLKGVDSTLKIQPAELGDSAMYLCASSLGTSRNTDTQYFGPGTRLTVL.

The chain couples TRBV7-6 to TRBJ1-5, with D perhaps TRBD1 (5 bases). CDR1 SGHVS and CDR2 FNYEAQ come from the germline V gene. The CDR3 totals 15 residues. V was pared by 5 bases and J by 5 bases, with 16 bases between. The CDR3 DNA follows: TGTGCCAGCAGCCCAGAGAACAGGAGATATCAGCCCCAGCATTTT. Encoded protein: CASSPENRRYQPQHF.

J is TRBJ1-1 and V is TRBV6-1, with a weak D call TRBD1 (6 bases). V dropped 1 base and J dropped 7 bases, with 7 bases sitting between them. This CDR3 spans 12 amino acids. Germline V lookup: CDR1 MNHNS, CDR2 SASEGT. The CDR3, as DNA: TGTGCCAGCAGTGAAGTAGGGGGTGAAGCTTTCTTT. This codes for CASSEVGGEAFF.

This chain links TRBV19 with TRBJ2-5, with TRBD1 matching over 8 bases. With V trimmed by 0 bases and J by 5 bases, 8 bases remained unmatched. Germline values: CDR1 LNHDA, CDR2 SQIVND (reference sequence). This CDR3 region has 16 residues. CDR3 residues: CASSIDHRGYRETQYF. Written as DNA, the CDR3 is TGTGCCAGTAGTATAGATCACAGGGGGTATAGGGAGACCCAGTACTTC.

The rearrangement uses TRBV5-5 and TRBJ1-4; TRBD1 is a possible D gene (5 bases). The CDR3 has 15 residues. The germline V gene has CDR1 SGHKS and CDR2 YYEKEE (reference sequence). Deletions cut 0 bases from V and 12 bases from J, with 18 bases between. The CDR3 region is CASSLVGRSRLELFF. The CDR3 bases are TGTGCCAGCAGCTTGGTGGGGCGCTCAAGACTTGAACTGTTTTTT.

The J gene is TRBJ2-1, the V gene TRBV5-1, with 8 bases matching TRBD1. Germline CDR1 and CDR2: SGHRS and YFSETQ. This CDR3 comprises 17 residues. V gave up 6 bases and J gave up 5 bases; unmatched junction bases: 16. The CDR3 here is CASNVAGGAIGDNEQFF. The CDR3 DNA sequence: TGCGCCAGCAACGTGGCAGGGGGCGCGATTGGCGACAATGAGCAGTTCTTC.

The genes are TRBV19 and TRBJ2-1; 11 bases agree with TRBD2. The ends lost 3 bases at V and 5 bases at J; junction bases unmatched: 6. The length of the CDR3 is 16 residues. The V gene's germline CDR1 is LNHDA and CDR2 SQIVND (reference sequence). The CDR3 nucleotides are TGTGCCAGTAGTATTTTAGCGGGGGGGAAGAACAATGAGCAGTTCTTC. Translation: CASSILAGGKNNEQFF. The whole variable domain, filled in from reference TRBV19 and TRBJ2-1, reads DGGITQSPKYLFRKEGQNVTLSCEQNLNHDAMYWYRQDPGQGLRLIYYSQIVNDFQKGDIAEGYSVSREKKESFPLTVTSAQKNPTAFYLCASSILAGGKNNEQFFGPGTRLTVL.

The rearrangement uses TRBV4-1 and TRBJ1-6, with D possibly being TRBD1 (5 bases). CDR1 and CDR2 from the germline V gene are MGHRA and YSYEKL. The CDR3 length is 18 residues. V was clipped by 0 bases and J by 0 bases, with 12 bases between them. CDR3 coding DNA: TGCGCCAGCAGCCAAGATCGGGCCAGGGCCTCCTATAATTCACCCCTCCACTTT. It is translated as CASSQDRARASYNSPLHF.

The rearrangement uses TRBV5-1 and TRBJ2-2; possible D gene TRBD1, 5 bases. There are 16 residues in the CDR3. Trimming left V 0 bases short and J 1 base short, with 10 bases between. Germline V CDR1 and CDR2: SGHRS, YFSETQ. In DNA, the CDR3 is TGCGCCAGCAGCTTGGCCGTGGACATGAACACCGGGGAGCTGTTTTTT. The encoded protein is CASSLAVDMNTGELFF.

The count of this clone is one. The chain links TRBV24-1 to TRBJ2-5, with 7 bases lining up with TRBD1. Germline trimming cut 4 bases from V and 0 bases from J; bases unmatched to any gene: 7. The CDR3 length is 16 residues. The germline V gene has CDR1 KGHDR and CDR2 SFDVKD. CDR3 residues: CATSETGTAYQETQYF. CDR3 in DNA: TGTGCCACCAGTGAAACCGGGACAGCGTACCAAGAGACCCAGTACTTC.

This rearrangement joins TRBV18 to TRBJ2-7; TRBD1 matches at 8 bases. Germline loops: CDR1 KGHSH, CDR2 LQKENI. V gave up 4 bases and J gave up 1 base; unmatched junction bases: 6. The CDR3 is made up of 15 amino acids. The CDR3 protein is CASSRTGTGSYEQYF. CDR3 in DNA: TGTGCCAGCTCACGAACCGGGACAGGATCCTACGAGCAGTACTTC.

J is TRBJ2-1 and V is TRBV4-2; TRBD2 matches at 8 bases. Germline trimming cut 0 bases from V and 2 bases from J; bases unmatched to any gene: 6. The CDR3 consists of 17 residues. Germline CDR1 LGHNA, CDR2 YNFKEQ. The CDR3 is CASSQDAPSGPYNEQFF. The CDR3 region has the DNA TGTGCCAGCAGCCAAGACGCGCCTAGCGGGCCCTACAATGAGCAGTTCTTC.

The genes are TRBV6-5 and TRBJ2-1, with 9 positions matching TRBD2. Looked up from germline, CDR1 is MNHEY and CDR2 is SVGAGI. After removal of 8 bases from V and 5 bases from J, the junction contained 4 bases not matched to a gene. The CDR3 loop spans 13 amino acids. DNA of the CDR3: TGTGCCAGCCGAGCGGGGGGCGACAATGAGCAGTTCTTC. The encoded protein is CASRAGGDNEQFF.

The CDR3 DNA reads TGTGCCAGAAGTTCCCGTGTGGGACAGGAAAGCTACGAGCAGTACTTC. Its protein product is CARSSRVGQESYEQYF. The rearrangement links TRBV5-3 to TRBJ2-7; 8 nucleotides agree with TRBD1. TRBV5-3 falls under the ORF class, with uncertain function. The CDR3 loop spans 16 amino acids. The V segment lost 5 bases and the J segment 3 bases; nucleotides outside the gene matches: 13.

This clone was counted a few times. The V call is TRBV5-4, the J call TRBJ1-1; D may be TRBD1 (6 bases). From germline, CDR1 is SGHNT and CDR2 YYREEE (reference sequence). The V end lost 4 bases, the J end lost 3 bases, and 13 bases lay between the germline ends. The CDR3 extends over 14 amino acids. The CDR3 here is CASSLLGADTEAFF. The DNA of the CDR3 is TGTGCCAGCAGCCTGCTGGGGGCGGACACTGAAGCTTTCTTT.

J is TRBJ1-1 and V is TRBV19; D call uncertain. The CDR3 has 11 amino acids. CDR1 is LNHDA, CDR2 SQIVND, per germline (reference sequence). The ends were cut back, 5 bases at V and 4 bases at J, with 5 bases in the middle. The CDR3 loop reads CASSQFTEAFF. The CDR3 DNA is TGTGCCAGTAGTCAATTCACTGAAGCTTTCTTT.

The chain uses TRBV7-8 and TRBJ2-7; D gene ambiguous. The CDR3 loop spans 15 amino acids. V shed 0 bases and J shed 0 bases, with 9 bases lying between them. The germline V gene encodes CDR1 SGHVS and CDR2 FQNEAQ. The CDR3 nucleotides are TGTGCCAGCAGCTTAGCTGGGCTGCCCTCCTACGAGCAGTACTTC. It specifies CASSLAGLPSYEQYF.

The V call is TRBV9, the J call TRBJ1-4; D remains unclear. The CDR3 has 15 amino acids. The V end was cut by 1 base, the J end by 6 bases, with 13 bases between. Germline loops: CDR1 SGDLS, CDR2 YYNGEE. CDR3 region: CASSVSTLEDEKLFF. CDR3 nucleotides: TGTGCCAGCAGCGTATCGACGCTTGAGGATGAAAAACTGTTTTTT.

This chain connects TRBV9 to TRBJ2-1; 11 nucleotides line up with TRBD2. This CDR3 contains 15 residues. Germline loops: CDR1 SGDLS, CDR2 YYNGEE. J lost 5 bases, V lost 4 bases, and 5 bases had no gene match. CDR3 in DNA: TGTGCCAGCAGCCCAAGACTAGCGGGGCACAATGAGCAGTTCTTC. Translation: CASSPRLAGHNEQFF.

The V call is TRBV19, the J call TRBJ1-2; D not resolved. This CDR3 is built from 12 residues. The germline CDR1 and CDR2 sequences are LNHDA and SQIVND (reference sequence). Trimming stripped 8 bases from V and 6 bases from J, with 13 bases between. The CDR3 loop reads CASSRGRDGYTF. The CDR3 nucleotides read TGTGCCAGTTCTCGGGGAAGGGATGGCTACACCTTC. Full variable domain (outside the CDR3, taken from reference TRBV19 and TRBJ1-2): DGGITQSPKYLFRKEGQNVTLSCEQNLNHDAMYWYRQDPGQGLRLIYYSQIVNDFQKGDIAEGYSVSREKKESFPLTVTSAQKNPTAFYLCASSRGRDGYTFGSGTRLTVV.